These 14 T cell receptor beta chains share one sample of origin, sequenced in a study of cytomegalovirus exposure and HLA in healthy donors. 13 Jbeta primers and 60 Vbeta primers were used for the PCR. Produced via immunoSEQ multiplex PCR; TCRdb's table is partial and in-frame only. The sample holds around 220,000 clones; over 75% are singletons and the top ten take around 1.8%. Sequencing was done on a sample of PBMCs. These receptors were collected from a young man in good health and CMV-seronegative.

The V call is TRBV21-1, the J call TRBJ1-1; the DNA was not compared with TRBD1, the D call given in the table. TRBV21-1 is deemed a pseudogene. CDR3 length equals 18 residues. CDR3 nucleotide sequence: TGTGCCAGCAGCACTAGACAGGGGGGAAAGGCATTGAACACTGAAGCTTTCTTT. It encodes CASSTRQGGKALNTEAFF.

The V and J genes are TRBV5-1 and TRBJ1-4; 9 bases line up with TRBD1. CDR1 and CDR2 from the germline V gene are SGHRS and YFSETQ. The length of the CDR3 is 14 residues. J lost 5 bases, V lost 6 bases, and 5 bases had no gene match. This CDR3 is CASNGGTGNEKLFF. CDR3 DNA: TGCGCCAGCAACGGAGGGACAGGGAATGAAAAACTGTTTTTT.

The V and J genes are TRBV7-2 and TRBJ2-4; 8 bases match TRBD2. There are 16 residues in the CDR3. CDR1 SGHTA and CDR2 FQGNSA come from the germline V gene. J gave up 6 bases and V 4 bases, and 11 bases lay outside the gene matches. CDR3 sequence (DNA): TGTGCCAGCAGCTGGGAGGGTCCGGGGGGGGGAAACATTCAGTACTTC. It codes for CASSWEGPGGGNIQYF.

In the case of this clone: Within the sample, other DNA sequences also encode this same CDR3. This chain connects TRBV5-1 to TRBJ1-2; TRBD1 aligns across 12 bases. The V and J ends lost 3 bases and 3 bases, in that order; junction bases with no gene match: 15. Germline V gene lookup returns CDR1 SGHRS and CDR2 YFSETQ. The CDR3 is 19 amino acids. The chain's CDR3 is CASSSFGTGGAPADYGYTF. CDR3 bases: TGCGCCAGCAGCTCTTTTGGGACAGGGGGCGCGCCCGCGGACTATGGCTACACCTTC.

The CDR3 loop is CASSQVEGLTYNEQFF. CDR3 DNA sequence: TGTGCCAGCAGCCAAGTTGAGGGACTAACCTACAATGAGCAGTTCTTC. The genes are TRBV4-2 and TRBJ2-1, with 7 bases identical to TRBD2. The germline V gene has CDR1 LGHNA and CDR2 YNFKEQ. The CDR3 length is 16 residues. J gave up 2 bases and V 1 base, and 5 bases lay outside the gene matches.

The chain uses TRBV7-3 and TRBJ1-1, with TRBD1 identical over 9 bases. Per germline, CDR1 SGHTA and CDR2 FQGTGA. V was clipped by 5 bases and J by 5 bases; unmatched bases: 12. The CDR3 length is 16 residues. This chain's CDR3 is CASSPRPGQGGTEAFF. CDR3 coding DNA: TGTGCCAGCAGCCCTCGCCCGGGACAGGGTGGGACTGAAGCTTTCTTT.

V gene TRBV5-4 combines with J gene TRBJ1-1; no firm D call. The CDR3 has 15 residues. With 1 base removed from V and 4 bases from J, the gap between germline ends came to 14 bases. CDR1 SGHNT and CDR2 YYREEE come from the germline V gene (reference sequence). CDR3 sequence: CASSLFADSFTEAFF. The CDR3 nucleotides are TGTGCCAGCAGCTTGTTTGCGGACTCATTCACTGAAGCTTTCTTT.

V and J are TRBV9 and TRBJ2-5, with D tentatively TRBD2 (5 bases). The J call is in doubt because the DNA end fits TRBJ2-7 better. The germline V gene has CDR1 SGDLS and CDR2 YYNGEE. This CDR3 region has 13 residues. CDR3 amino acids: CASSVYNEGEQYF. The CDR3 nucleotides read TGTGCCAGCAGCGTATATAACGAGGGCGAGCAGTACTTC.

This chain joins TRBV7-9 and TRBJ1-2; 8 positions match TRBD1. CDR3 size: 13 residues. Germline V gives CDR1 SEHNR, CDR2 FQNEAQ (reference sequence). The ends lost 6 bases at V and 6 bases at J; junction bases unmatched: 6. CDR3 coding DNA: TGTGCCAGCAGTCAGCAGACAGGGGATGGCTACACCTTC. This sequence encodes CASSQQTGDGYTF.

CDR3 loop: CSVRSGTGNYGYTF. In nucleotides, the CDR3 is TGCAGCGTTCGTTCCGGGACAGGGAACTATGGCTACACCTTC. J is TRBJ1-2 and V is TRBV29-1; the match to TRBD1 covers 9 bases. The ends lost 5 bases at V and 2 bases at J; junction bases unmatched: 6. The CDR3 contains 14 residues. CDR1 and CDR2 from the germline V gene are SQVTM and ANQGSEA.

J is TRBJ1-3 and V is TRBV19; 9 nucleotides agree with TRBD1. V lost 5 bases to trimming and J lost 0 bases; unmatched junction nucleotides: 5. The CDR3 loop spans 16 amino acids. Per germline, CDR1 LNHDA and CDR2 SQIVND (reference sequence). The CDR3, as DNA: TGTGCCAGTAGTGCATTACAGGGGGCCTCTGGAAACACCATATATTTT. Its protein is CASSALQGASGNTIYF.

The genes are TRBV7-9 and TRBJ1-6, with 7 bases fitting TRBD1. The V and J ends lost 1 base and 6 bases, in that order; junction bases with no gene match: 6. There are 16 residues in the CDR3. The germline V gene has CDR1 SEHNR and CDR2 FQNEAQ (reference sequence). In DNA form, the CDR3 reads TGTGCCAGCAGCTTAGGAGGGGGCGCAGGTAATTCACCCCTCCACTTT. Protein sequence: CASSLGGGAGNSPLHF.

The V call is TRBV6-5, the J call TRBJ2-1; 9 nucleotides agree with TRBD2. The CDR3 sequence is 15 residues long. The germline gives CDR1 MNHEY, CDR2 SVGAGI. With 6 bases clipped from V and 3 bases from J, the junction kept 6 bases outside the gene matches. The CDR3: CASSILAGNYNEQFF. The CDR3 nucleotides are TGTGCCAGCAGCATTCTAGCGGGAAACTACAATGAGCAGTTCTTC.

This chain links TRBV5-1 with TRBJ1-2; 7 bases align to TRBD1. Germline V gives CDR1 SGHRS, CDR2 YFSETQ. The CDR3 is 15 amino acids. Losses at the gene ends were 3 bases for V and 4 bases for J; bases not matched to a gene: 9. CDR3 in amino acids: CASSSTDRSTYGYTF. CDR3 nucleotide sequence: TGCGCCAGCAGCTCGACGGACAGGTCCACCTATGGCTACACCTTC.